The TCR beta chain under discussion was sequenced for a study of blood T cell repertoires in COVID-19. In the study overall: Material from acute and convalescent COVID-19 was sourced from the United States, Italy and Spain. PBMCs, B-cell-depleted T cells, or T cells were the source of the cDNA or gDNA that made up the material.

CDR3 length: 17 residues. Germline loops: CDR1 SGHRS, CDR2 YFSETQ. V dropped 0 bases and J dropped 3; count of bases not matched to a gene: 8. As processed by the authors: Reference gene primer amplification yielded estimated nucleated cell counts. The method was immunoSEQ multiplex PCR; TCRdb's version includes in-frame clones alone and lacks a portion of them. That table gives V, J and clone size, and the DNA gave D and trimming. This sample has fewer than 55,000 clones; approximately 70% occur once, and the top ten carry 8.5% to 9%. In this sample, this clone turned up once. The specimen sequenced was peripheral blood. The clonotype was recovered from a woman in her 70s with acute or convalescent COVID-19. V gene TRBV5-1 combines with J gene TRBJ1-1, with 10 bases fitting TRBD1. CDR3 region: CASSLDGAGTGDTEAFF. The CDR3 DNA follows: TGCGCCAGCAGCTTGGACGGGGCTGGGACAGGGGACACTGAAGCTTTCTTT.